This is a list of T cell receptor beta chains from one sample in a study of CD8+ T cells in alopecia areata. The assay was immunoSEQ multiplex PCR, and TCRdb's table has in-frame clones only and misses some. The sample shows about 110,000 clones, around 55% of them seen only once. The sequencing sample was made of CD8+ T cells sorted from blood. Receptors were obtained from a human donor in good health. Each CDR3 is given with its conserved first and last residue. The order of the fields is V gene, clone size, D gene, J gene, CDR3 protein, CDR3 DNA. The D gene is left open where the match is weak. Some rows have no size entry. The others give once, few or many, or a class for an expanded clone.

v_call: TRBV5-6
clone_size: .
d_call: TRBD1
j_call: TRBJ1-5
cdr3_aa: CASSSKGTVDSNQPQHF
cdr3_nt: TGTGCCAGCAGCTCGAAGGGGACAGTAGATAGCAATCAGCCCCAGCATTTT

v_call: TRBV7-9
clone_size: few
d_call: .
j_call: TRBJ1-2
cdr3_aa: CASSPTGGGGVHGYTF
cdr3_nt: TGTGCCAGCAGCCCGACCGGGGGTGGGGGAGTCCATGGCTACACCTTC

v_call: TRBV29-1
clone_size: .
d_call: TRBD2
j_call: TRBJ2-1
cdr3_aa: CSVEDFPSGVDNEQFF
cdr3_nt: TGCAGCGTTGAAGATTTTCCTAGCGGGGTAGACAATGAGCAGTTCTTC

v_call: TRBV7-9
clone_size: .
d_call: .
j_call: TRBJ1-4
cdr3_aa: CASSLGQSNEKLFF
cdr3_nt: TGTGCCAGCAGCTTAGGGCAGTCTAATGAAAAACTGTTTTTT

v_call: TRBV4-3
clone_size: .
d_call: .
j_call: TRBJ2-1
cdr3_aa: CASSQDPGSGEQFF
cdr3_nt: TGCGCCAGCAGCCAAGATCCAGGGAGCGGTGAGCAGTTCTTC

v_call: TRBV12-5
clone_size: .
d_call: TRBD1
j_call: TRBJ1-5
cdr3_aa: CASGLTDRGNQPQHF
cdr3_nt: TGTGCTAGTGGCCTCACGGACAGGGGGAATCAGCCCCAGCATTTT

v_call: TRBV10-2
clone_size: .
d_call: .
j_call: TRBJ1-5
cdr3_aa: CASSESLGQLHQPQHF
cdr3_nt: TGCGCCAGCAGTGAGTCGTTAGGTCAGTTGCATCAGCCCCAGCATTTT

v_call: TRBV5-6
clone_size: few
d_call: .
j_call: TRBJ1-6
cdr3_aa: CASSLRGARVLETPLHF
cdr3_nt: TGTGCCAGCAGCTTGCGGGGGGCGCGAGTTCTTGAGACACCCCTCCACTTT

v_call: TRBV11-1
clone_size: .
d_call: TRBD2
j_call: TRBJ2-2
cdr3_aa: CASSLPGLVTIAGELFF
cdr3_nt: TGTGCCAGCAGCTTGCCTGGACTAGTGACAATCGCCGGGGAGCTGTTTTTT

v_call: TRBV9
clone_size: .
d_call: .
j_call: TRBJ2-5
cdr3_aa: CASSVDQGLETQYF
cdr3_nt: TGTGCCAGCAGCGTAGATCAGGGCTTGGAGACCCAGTACTTC

v_call: TRBV19
clone_size: .
d_call: .
j_call: TRBJ2-6
cdr3_aa: CATGSGANVLTF
cdr3_nt: TGTGCCACCGGGTCTGGGGCCAACGTCCTGACTTTC

v_call: TRBV19
clone_size: few
d_call: TRBD1
j_call: TRBJ1-5
cdr3_aa: CASSWTGTGKQPQHF
cdr3_nt: TGTGCCAGTAGTTGGACCGGGACAGGGAAACAGCCCCAGCATTTT

v_call: TRBV15
clone_size: .
d_call: TRBD1
j_call: TRBJ2-7
cdr3_aa: CATSTIWGQGPEQYF
cdr3_nt: TGTGCCACCAGCACCATTTGGGGACAGGGGCCCGAGCAGTACTTC

v_call: TRBV13
clone_size: .
d_call: TRBD1
j_call: TRBJ2-7
cdr3_aa: CASRGGQGRGQDEQYF
cdr3_nt: TGTGCCAGCAGAGGAGGACAGGGCAGAGGCCAAGACGAGCAGTACTTC

v_call: TRBV5-6
clone_size: few
d_call: .
j_call: TRBJ1-4
cdr3_aa: CASSSGGDEKLFF
cdr3_nt: TGTGCCAGCAGCTCCGGGGGGGATGAAAAACTGTTTTTT

v_call: TRBV5-1
clone_size: .
d_call: .
j_call: TRBJ2-7
cdr3_aa: CASSLAGTQEISSYEQYF
cdr3_nt: TGCGCCAGCAGCTTGGCCGGGACACAGGAGATTAGCTCCTACGAGCAGTACTTC

v_call: TRBV7-6
clone_size: few
d_call: TRBD1
j_call: TRBJ2-7
cdr3_aa: CASSSGTGNYEQYF
cdr3_nt: TGTGCCAGCAGCTCGGGGACAGGGAACTACGAGCAGTACTTC

v_call: TRBV29-1
clone_size: .
d_call: TRBD2
j_call: TRBJ2-1
cdr3_aa: CSVRGGGGYEQFF
cdr3_nt: TGCAGCGTTAGGGGCGGGGGGGGATATGAGCAGTTCTTC

v_call: TRBV5-1
clone_size: .
d_call: .
j_call: TRBJ2-1
cdr3_aa: CASSLVGPTDNEQFF
cdr3_nt: TGCGCCAGCAGCTTGGTGGGTCCGACTGACAATGAGCAGTTCTTC

v_call: TRBV6-1
clone_size: few
d_call: .
j_call: TRBJ2-2
cdr3_aa: CASSEGVFGGELFF
cdr3_nt: TGTGCCAGCAGTGAAGGTGTATTCGGCGGGGAGCTGTTTTTT

v_call: TRBV7-9
clone_size: .
d_call: .
j_call: TRBJ1-6
cdr3_aa: CASSLASQGMGSPLHF
cdr3_nt: TGTGCCAGCAGCTTAGCGTCACAGGGAATGGGATCACCCCTCCACTTT

v_call: TRBV6-5
clone_size: .
d_call: .
j_call: TRBJ2-3
cdr3_aa: CASSYSPGSDTQYF
cdr3_nt: TGTGCCAGCAGTTACTCCCCAGGGTCAGATACGCAGTATTTT

v_call: TRBV7-9
clone_size: .
d_call: TRBD1
j_call: TRBJ2-3
cdr3_aa: CASSSPGQGNPDTQYF
cdr3_nt: TGTGCCAGCAGCTCCCCGGGACAGGGGAACCCAGATACGCAGTATTTT

v_call: TRBV14
clone_size: .
d_call: TRBD1
j_call: TRBJ1-3
cdr3_aa: CASSQSQTGPTGNTIYF
cdr3_nt: TGTGCCAGCAGCCAATCGCAGACAGGGCCGACTGGAAACACCATATATTTT

v_call: TRBV19
clone_size: .
d_call: TRBD1
j_call: TRBJ2-7
cdr3_aa: CASSARQGPKDEQYF
cdr3_nt: TGTGCCAGTAGTGCCCGACAGGGTCCAAAAGACGAGCAGTACTTC

v_call: TRBV13
clone_size: .
d_call: .
j_call: TRBJ2-5
cdr3_aa: CASSPLGGTYQETQYF
cdr3_nt: TGTGCCAGCAGCCCCTTAGGGGGGACATACCAAGAGACCCAGTACTTC

v_call: TRBV30
clone_size: .
d_call: TRBD1
j_call: TRBJ1-5
cdr3_aa: CAWSQGGNQPQHF
cdr3_nt: TGTGCCTGGAGCCAGGGGGGGAATCAGCCCCAGCATTTT

v_call: TRBV11-2
clone_size: .
d_call: TRBD2
j_call: TRBJ2-3
cdr3_aa: CASSLGRGDTQYF
cdr3_nt: TGTGCCAGCAGCTTAGGGCGGGGGGACACGCAGTATTTT

v_call: TRBV4-2
clone_size: .
d_call: .
j_call: TRBJ2-2
cdr3_aa: CASSHGWGTGELFF
cdr3_nt: TGTGCCAGCAGCCACGGTTGGGGCACCGGGGAGCTGTTTTTT

v_call: TRBV9
clone_size: .
d_call: TRBD2
j_call: TRBJ2-1
cdr3_aa: CASSRSLAGVGNEQFF
cdr3_nt: TGTGCCAGCAGCCGGTCCCTAGCGGGGGTAGGAAATGAGCAGTTCTTC

v_call: TRBV19
clone_size: .
d_call: .
j_call: TRBJ1-2
cdr3_aa: CASSPLAPGNYGYTF
cdr3_nt: TGTGCCAGTAGTCCGCTAGCCCCCGGGAACTATGGCTACACCTTC

v_call: TRBV5-1
clone_size: .
d_call: TRBD1
j_call: TRBJ1-5
cdr3_aa: CASSLGTQGVGLPQHF
cdr3_nt: TGCGCCAGCAGCTTGGGAACGCAGGGGGTAGGGCTGCCCCAGCATTTT

v_call: TRBV29-1
clone_size: .
d_call: TRBD2
j_call: TRBJ2-7
cdr3_aa: CSVEGLAGSYEQYF
cdr3_nt: TGCAGCGTTGAGGGACTAGCGGGGAGCTACGAGCAGTACTTC

v_call: TRBV14
clone_size: .
d_call: TRBD1
j_call: TRBJ2-7
cdr3_aa: CASSQEVTGPEQYF
cdr3_nt: TGTGCCAGCAGCCAAGAAGTGACAGGGCCCGAGCAGTACTTC

v_call: TRBV4-1
clone_size: .
d_call: .
j_call: TRBJ1-3
cdr3_aa: CASSQDSGVGNTIYF
cdr3_nt: TGCGCCAGCAGCCAAGATTCAGGGGTGGGAAACACCATATATTTT

v_call: TRBV30
clone_size: .
d_call: .
j_call: TRBJ1-1
cdr3_aa: CAWTVDSWNTEAFF
cdr3_nt: TGTGCCTGGACAGTGGACAGCTGGAACACTGAAGCTTTCTTT

v_call: TRBV29-1
clone_size: few
d_call: .
j_call: TRBJ2-5
cdr3_aa: CSVAQETQYF
cdr3_nt: TGCAGTGTTGCCCAAGAGACCCAGTACTTC

v_call: TRBV4-3
clone_size: .
d_call: .
j_call: TRBJ2-5
cdr3_aa: CASGGSVWDQETQYF
cdr3_nt: TGCGCCAGCGGGGGTTCTGTTTGGGACCAAGAGACCCAGTACTTC

v_call: TRBV29-1
clone_size: few
d_call: TRBD2
j_call: TRBJ2-5
cdr3_aa: CSVESGTSGGKTQYF
cdr3_nt: TGCAGCGTTGAATCGGGGACTAGCGGGGGGAAGACCCAGTACTTC

v_call: TRBV5-4
clone_size: .
d_call: TRBD1
j_call: TRBJ2-1
cdr3_aa: CASSRQGSPYNEQFF
cdr3_nt: TGTGCCAGCAGCCGACAGGGGAGCCCCTACAATGAGCAGTTCTTC

v_call: TRBV30
clone_size: .
d_call: .
j_call: TRBJ2-3
cdr3_aa: CAWSGNPAGPASTDTQYF
cdr3_nt: TGTGCCTGGAGTGGGAATCCGGCCGGGCCAGCTAGCACAGATACGCAGTATTTT

v_call: TRBV6-5
clone_size: .
d_call: TRBD1
j_call: TRBJ2-5
cdr3_aa: CASWGQGNQETQYF
cdr3_nt: TGTGCCAGCTGGGGACAGGGGAACCAAGAGACCCAGTACTTC

v_call: TRBV25-1
clone_size: .
d_call: .
j_call: TRBJ1-5
cdr3_aa: CASSRWGDQPQHF
cdr3_nt: TGTGCCAGCAGCCGCTGGGGGGATCAGCCCCAGCATTTT

v_call: TRBV6-1
clone_size: few
d_call: TRBD2
j_call: TRBJ2-7
cdr3_aa: CASTRLAGDVYEQYF
cdr3_nt: TGTGCCAGCACCCGACTAGCGGGGGACGTCTACGAGCAGTACTTC

v_call: TRBV5-1
clone_size: .
d_call: .
j_call: TRBJ2-4
cdr3_aa: CASSLAPENIQYF
cdr3_nt: TGCGCCAGCAGCTTGGCGCCCGAAAACATTCAGTACTTC

v_call: TRBV7-6
clone_size: .
d_call: TRBD2
j_call: TRBJ2-7
cdr3_aa: CASSLAGGRDEQYF
cdr3_nt: TGTGCCAGCAGCCTAGCGGGGGGCCGGGACGAGCAGTACTTC

v_call: TRBV6-5
clone_size: .
d_call: TRBD1
j_call: TRBJ1-1
cdr3_aa: CASRETGTMNTEAFF
cdr3_nt: TGTGCCAGCAGAGAGACAGGGACAATGAACACTGAAGCTTTCTTT

v_call: TRBV5-4
clone_size: .
d_call: TRBD1
j_call: TRBJ2-1
cdr3_aa: CASSPGTGDLDEQFF
cdr3_nt: TGCGCCAGCAGCCCTGGGACAGGGGATTTAGATGAGCAGTTCTTC

v_call: TRBV7-9
clone_size: .
d_call: .
j_call: TRBJ1-5
cdr3_aa: CASSLGPDGTQHF
cdr3_nt: TGTGCCAGCAGCTTAGGACCCGACGGGACCCAGCATTTT